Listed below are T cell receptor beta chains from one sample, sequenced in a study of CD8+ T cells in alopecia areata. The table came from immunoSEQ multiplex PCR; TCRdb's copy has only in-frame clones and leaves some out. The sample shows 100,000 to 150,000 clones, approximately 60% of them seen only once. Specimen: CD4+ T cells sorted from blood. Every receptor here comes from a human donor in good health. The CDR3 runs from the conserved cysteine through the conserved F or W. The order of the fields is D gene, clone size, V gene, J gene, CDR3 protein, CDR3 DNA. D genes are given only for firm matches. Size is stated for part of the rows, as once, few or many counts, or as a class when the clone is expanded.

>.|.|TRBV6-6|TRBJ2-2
CASRITSTGELFF
TGTGCCAGCAGGATTACATCCACCGGGGAGCTGTTTTTT
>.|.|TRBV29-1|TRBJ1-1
CSARDFSTEAFF
TGCAGCGCTAGGGACTTTAGCACTGAAGCTTTCTTT
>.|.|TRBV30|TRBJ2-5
CAWAPAGGTQYF
TGTGCCTGGGCACCCGCCGGGGGGACCCAGTACTTC
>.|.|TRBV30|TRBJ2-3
CAWSWAGMGTDTQYF
TGTGCCTGGAGTTGGGCAGGGATGGGCACAGATACGCAGTATTTT
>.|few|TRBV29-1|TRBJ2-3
CSVVPNTDTQYF
TGCAGCGTTGTGCCTAACACAGATACGCAGTATTTT
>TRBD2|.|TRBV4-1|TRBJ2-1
CASSQEGRGADYNEQFF
TGCGCCAGCAGCCAAGAGGGGCGGGGGGCGGACTACAATGAGCAGTTCTTC
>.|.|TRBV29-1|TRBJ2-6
CSVWYSGANVLTF
TGCAGCGTTTGGTATTCTGGGGCCAACGTCCTGACTTTC
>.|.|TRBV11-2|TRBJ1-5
CASSLAQGMSNQPQHF
TGTGCCAGCAGCTTAGCGCAGGGAATGAGCAATCAGCCCCAGCATTTT
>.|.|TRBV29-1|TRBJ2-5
CSVEFPVGMKTQYF
TGCAGCGTTGAATTCCCCGTCGGGATGAAGACCCAGTACTTC
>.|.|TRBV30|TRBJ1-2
CAWSEGQPNYGYTF
TGTGCCTGGAGTGAGGGGCAGCCAAACTATGGCTACACCTTC
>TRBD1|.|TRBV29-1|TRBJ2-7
CSVSGQGSSYEQYF
TGCAGCGTTTCAGGACAGGGGAGCTCCTACGAGCAGTACTTC
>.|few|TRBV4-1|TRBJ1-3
CASSRGGVVLSGNTIYF
TGCGCCAGCAGCCGCGGAGGCGTGGTCCTCTCTGGAAACACCATATATTTT
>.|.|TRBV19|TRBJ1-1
CASSNRVNTEAFF
TGTGCCAGTAGTAATAGGGTGAACACTGAAGCTTTCTTT
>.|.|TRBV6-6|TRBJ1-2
CASTQSGAATNYGYTF
TGTGCCAGCACCCAGTCCGGGGCTGCAACTAACTATGGCTACACCTTC
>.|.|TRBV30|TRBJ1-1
CAWTTKTTEAFF
TGTGCCTGGACTACCAAGACCACTGAAGCTTTCTTT
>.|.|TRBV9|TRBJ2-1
CASSVALSGLNEQFF
TGTGCCAGCAGCGTAGCCCTAAGCGGTCTGAATGAGCAGTTCTTC
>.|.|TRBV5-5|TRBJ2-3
CASSFEGETDTQYF
TGTGCCAGCAGCTTTGAAGGGGAGACAGATACGCAGTATTTT